In its sample, the clone carrying this T cell receptor (beta chain) was seen a few times. The data belong to a study of blood T cells in healthy people across ages. The use of a sample-barcoded 5' primer and a J-beta primer mix characterized a second PCR of roughly 6 to 11 cycles. Each CDR3 protein is one row after TCRdb ran MiXCR on the 5' RACE reads. Of approximately 600,000 distinct CDR3 sequences in the sample, about 53% were seen once. Sequencing was performed on blood. This clonotype originated in a man aged 60 to 69 in good health.

CDR3 DNA sequence: TGTGCCAGCAGTTTGTTGGGGGGGGGCCCCAATGAGCAGTTCTTC. It yields the protein CASSLLGGGPNEQFF. The chain recombines TRBV12-3 or TRBV12-4 with TRBJ2-1, with a possible D match to TRBD2 (7 bases). V was cut by 3 bases and J by 6 bases, with 15 bases left in between. The CDR3 runs 15 residues.